These 17 T cell receptor beta chains were sequenced from one sample in a study of cytomegalovirus exposure and HLA in healthy donors (dated by TCRdb to the late 2010s). Library creation used the immunoSEQ multiplex PCR assay. In its TCRdb copy, this immuneACCESS table keeps in-frame sequences only and misses some clones. Where compared with another copy, unresolved V genes explain less than half of these, and the others have no known cause. The sample records under 65,000 clones, around 95% of which are singletons. The ten most abundant clones make up nearly 6% of the sample. Sequenced: PBMCs. These receptors originate from a woman aged 18-30 years in good health and CMV-seropositive.

This chain joins TRBV5-8 and TRBJ1-4; D is possibly TRBD1 (5 bases). V gave up 7 bases and J gave up 6 bases, with 16 bases separating them. CDR3 length: 14 residues. Germline lookup yields CDR1 SGHTS and CDR2 YDEGEE. CDR3 protein: CASQTRDLYEKLFF. Written as DNA, the CDR3 is TGTGCCAGCCAAACGCGGGACCTCTATGAAAAACTGTTTTTT.

The chain couples TRBV5-4 to TRBJ1-1, with a possible D match to TRBD1 (5 bases). This CDR3 region has 16 residues. Deletions cut 3 bases from V and 3 bases from J, with 18 bases between. Per the germline V gene, CDR1 is SGHNT and CDR2 is YYREEE (reference sequence). CDR3: CASSSALGSGDTEAFF. CDR3 nucleotide sequence: TGTGCCAGCAGCTCCGCCCTGGGCTCGGGGGACACTGAAGCTTTCTTT.

This clone was recorded only once. This rearrangement joins TRBV21-1 to TRBJ1-1; TRBD1, the D gene given by the table, was not confirmed from the DNA. TRBV21-1 counts as a pseudogene. The CDR3 is 16 residues long. The CDR3 nucleotides are TGTGCCAGCAGCCCCGACAGGTCGCGAGGTAACACTGAAGCTTTCTTT. Protein sequence: CASSPDRSRGNTEAFF.

The V and J genes are TRBV28 and TRBJ2-2, with D maybe TRBD1 (6 bases). The V end was cut by 4 bases, the J end by 0 bases, with 15 bases between. This CDR3 is built from 17 residues. The V gene's germline CDR1 is MDHEN and CDR2 SYDVKM. The CDR3 spells CASSSYDRRTNTGELFF. CDR3 DNA: TGTGCCAGCAGTTCGTATGACAGGAGAACGAACACCGGGGAGCTGTTTTTT.

In this sample, this clone turned up once. CDR3 DNA sequence: TGTGCCAGCAGCGACGGGACAGGAGATCACATGAACACTGAAGCTTTCTTT. Its translation: CASSDGTGDHMNTEAFF. V gene TRBV9 combines with J gene TRBJ1-1, with 8 bases that match TRBD1. This CDR3 has 17 amino acids. Unmatched junction bases numbered 10, after V lost 3 bases and J lost 0 bases. Germline V gene data show CDR1 as SGDLS and CDR2 as YYNGEE.

This clone has just one count. This chain joins TRBV4-3 and TRBJ1-5; D gene ambiguous. Germline V CDR1 and CDR2: LGHNA, YSLEER. This CDR3 is built from 16 residues. V dropped 0 bases and J dropped 3 bases, with 12 bases sitting between them. CDR3 residues: CASSQEATLPNQPQHF. The CDR3 DNA follows: TGCGCCAGCAGCCAAGAGGCAACCCTCCCCAATCAGCCCCAGCATTTT.

V gene TRBV7-9 combines with J gene TRBJ1-5; 8 nucleotides agree with TRBD1. The V gene's germline CDR1 is SEHNR and CDR2 FQNEAQ (reference sequence). CDR3 size: 14 residues. Unmatched junction bases numbered 3, after V lost 1 base and J lost 7 bases. CDR3 region: CASSLGQGYQPQHF. For the CDR3, the DNA is TGTGCCAGCAGCTTAGGACAGGGGTACCAGCCCCAGCATTTT.

This clone is a singleton in its sample. CDR3 nucleotides: TGTGCCAGCAGCGTAGGGGCAGCGGGACACAATGAGCAGTTCTTC. It encodes CASSVGAAGHNEQFF. J is TRBJ2-1 and V is TRBV9, with TRBD2 matching over 7 bases. CDR3 length equals 15 residues. The V segment lost 0 bases and the J segment 5 bases; nucleotides outside the gene matches: 5. Germline V lookup: CDR1 SGDLS, CDR2 YYNGEE. The entire variable domain, with the rest obtained from reference TRBV9 and TRBJ2-1, is as follows: DSGVTQTPKHLITATGQRVTLRCSPRSGDLSVYWYQQSLDQGLQFLIQYYNGEERAKGNILERFSAQQFPDLHSELNLSSLELGDSALYFCASSVGAAGHNEQFFGPGTRLTVL.

This clone has just one count. V and J are TRBV25-1 and TRBJ1-2, with TRBD1 identical over 7 bases. CDR3 length equals 14 residues. With V trimmed by 2 bases and J by 5 bases, 5 bases remained unmatched. CDR1 is MGHDK, CDR2 SYGVNS, per germline. The CDR3 protein is CASSEETGKYGYTF. The CDR3, as DNA: TGTGCCAGCAGTGAAGAGACAGGGAAATATGGCTACACCTTC.

In its sample, this clone was seen once. This chain connects TRBV19 to TRBJ2-7; 15 bases are a match to TRBD2. With V trimmed by 4 bases and J by 7 bases, 5 bases remained unmatched. CDR3 length: 15 amino acids. Germline loops: CDR1 LNHDA, CDR2 SQIVND (reference sequence). CDR3 loop: CASSTGLAGGKEQYF. The CDR3 DNA reads TGTGCCAGTAGTACGGGACTAGCGGGAGGAAAAGAGCAGTACTTC.

CDR3: CASSPLPGTGYEQYF. The CDR3 DNA reads as TGTGCCAGCAGCCCCCTTCCCGGGACAGGCTACGAGCAGTACTTC. The chain recombines TRBV27 with TRBJ2-7, with 8 nucleotides matching TRBD1. J gave up 3 bases and V 6 bases, and 10 bases lay outside the gene matches. The CDR3 consists of 15 residues. Germline V lookup: CDR1 MNHEY, CDR2 SMNVEV (reference sequence).

This clone is a singleton in its sample. This chain uses TRBV14 with TRBJ2-1; TRBD1 matches at 11 bases. The V gene's germline CDR1 is SGHDN and CDR2 FVKESK. This CDR3 is 18 amino acids long. Germline trimming cut 0 bases from V and 7 bases from J; bases unmatched to any gene: 11. The DNA for the CDR3 is TGTGCCAGCAGCCAAGATATTAGGTGGGACAGGGGGATGAATGAGCAGTTCTTC. Its protein is CASSQDIRWDRGMNEQFF. The full variable domain, in which reference TRBV14 and TRBJ2-1 provide the parts outside the CDR3, is EAGVTQFPSHSVIEKGQTVTLRCDPISGHDNLYWYRRVMGKEIKFLLHFVKESKQDESGMPNNRFLAERTGGTYSTLKVQPAELEDSGVYFCASSQDIRWDRGMNEQFFGPGTRLTVL.

The chain couples TRBV15 to TRBJ1-1; 7 bases match TRBD1. Germline V CDR1 and CDR2: LNHNV, YYDKDF (reference sequence). After removal of 0 bases from V and 1 base from J, the junction contained 2 bases not matched to a gene. The CDR3 is 15 residues long. The CDR3 loop reads CATSRDRGSNTEAFF. In DNA form, the CDR3 reads TGTGCCACCAGCAGAGACAGGGGGTCGAACACTGAAGCTTTCTTT. Variable domain in full (rest from reference TRBV15 and TRBJ1-1): DAMVIQNPRYQVTQFGKPVTLSCSQTLNHNVMYWYQQKSSQAPKLLFHYYDKDFNNEADTPDNFQSRRPNTSFCFLDIRSPGLGDTAMYLCATSRDRGSNTEAFFGQGTRLTVV.

The chain recombines TRBV15 with TRBJ2-7; 10 bases fit TRBD2. CDR1 and CDR2 from the germline V gene are LNHNV and YYDKDF (reference sequence). The CDR3 spans 16 residues. The junction had 7 bases not matched to a gene; V was cut back by 0 bases and J by 5 bases. The CDR3 here is CATSRDPGLAGDEQYF. As DNA, the CDR3 is TGTGCCACCAGCAGAGATCCGGGGCTAGCGGGAGACGAGCAGTACTTC. Full variable domain (missing parts from reference TRBV15 and TRBJ2-7): DAMVIQNPRYQVTQFGKPVTLSCSQTLNHNVMYWYQQKSSQAPKLLFHYYDKDFNNEADTPDNFQSRRPNTSFCFLDIRSPGLGDTAMYLCATSRDPGLAGDEQYFGPGTRLTVT.

The chain carries TRBV19 and TRBJ2-1; 11 positions agree with TRBD2. CDR1 is LNHDA and CDR2 is SQIVND in the germline V gene (reference sequence). The CDR3 totals 17 residues. V shed 7 bases, J shed 2 bases, and the junction held 10 bases outside the gene matches. CDR3 DNA sequence: TGTGCCAGTAAGGGTGGGCTAGCGGGAGGAGCCTACAATGAGCAGTTCTTC. Translated, it gives CASKGGLAGGAYNEQFF. Combining the CDR3 with reference TRBV19 and TRBJ2-1 gives the whole variable domain DGGITQSPKYLFRKEGQNVTLSCEQNLNHDAMYWYRQDPGQGLRLIYYSQIVNDFQKGDIAEGYSVSREKKESFPLTVTSAQKNPTAFYLCASKGGLAGGAYNEQFFGPGTRLTVL.

This chain joins TRBV19 and TRBJ2-3, with TRBD2 as a possible D gene (6 bases). Trimming shortened V by 2 bases and J by 2 bases, and 11 bases separated the two germline ends. CDR3 length: 15 amino acids. Germline lookup yields CDR1 LNHDA and CDR2 SQIVND (reference sequence). The CDR3 here is CASSIRGGNTDTQYF. CDR3 sequence (DNA): TGTGCCAGTAGTATAAGGGGCGGGAACACAGATACGCAGTATTTT.

Only a few counts were recorded for this clone. The V call is TRBV5-1, the J call TRBJ2-2, with TRBD2 matching 12 bases. After removal of 4 bases from V and 8 bases from J, the junction contained 6 bases not matched to a gene. Germline values: CDR1 SGHRS, CDR2 YFSETQ. The CDR3 is 15 residues long. The CDR3 coding sequence is TGCGCCAGCAGCCAGACTAGCGGGAGTCTTGGGGAGCTGTTTTTT. As protein: CASSQTSGSLGELFF.